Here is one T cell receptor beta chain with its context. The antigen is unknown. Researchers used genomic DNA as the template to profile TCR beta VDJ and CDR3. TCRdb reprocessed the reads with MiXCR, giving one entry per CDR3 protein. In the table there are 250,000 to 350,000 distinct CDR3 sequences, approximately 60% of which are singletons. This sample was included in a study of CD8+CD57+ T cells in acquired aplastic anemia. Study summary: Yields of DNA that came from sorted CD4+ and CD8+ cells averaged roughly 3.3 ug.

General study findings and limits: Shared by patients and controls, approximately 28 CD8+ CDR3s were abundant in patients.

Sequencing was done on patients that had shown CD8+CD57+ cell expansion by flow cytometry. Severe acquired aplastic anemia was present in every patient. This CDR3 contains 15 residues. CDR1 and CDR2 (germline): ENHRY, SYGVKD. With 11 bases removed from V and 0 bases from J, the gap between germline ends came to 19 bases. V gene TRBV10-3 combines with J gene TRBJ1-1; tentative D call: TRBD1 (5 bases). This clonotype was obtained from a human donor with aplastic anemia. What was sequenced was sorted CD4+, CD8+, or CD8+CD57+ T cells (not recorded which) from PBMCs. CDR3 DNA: TGTGCCTCACAGGCCGGTTGGGGGGTGAACACTGAAGCTTTCTTT. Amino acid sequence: CASQAGWGVNTEAFF.